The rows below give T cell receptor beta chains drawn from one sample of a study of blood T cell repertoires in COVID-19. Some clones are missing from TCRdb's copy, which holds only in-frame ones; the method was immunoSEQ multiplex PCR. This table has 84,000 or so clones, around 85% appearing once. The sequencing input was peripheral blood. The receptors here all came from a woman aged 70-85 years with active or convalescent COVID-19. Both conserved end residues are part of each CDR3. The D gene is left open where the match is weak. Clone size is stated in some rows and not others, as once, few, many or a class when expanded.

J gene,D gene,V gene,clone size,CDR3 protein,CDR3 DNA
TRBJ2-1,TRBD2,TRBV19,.,CASSGTSGGNNEQFF,TGTGCCAGTAGTGGAACTAGCGGGGGGAACAATGAGCAGTTCTTC
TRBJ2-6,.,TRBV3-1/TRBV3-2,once,CASSQDREGTSGANVLTF,TGTGCCAGCAGCCAAGATCGTGAGGGAACCTCTGGGGCCAACGTCCTGACTTTC
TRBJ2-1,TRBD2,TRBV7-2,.,CASGAAGGAYNEQFF,TGTGCCAGCGGGGCAGCGGGGGGGGCATACAATGAGCAGTTCTTC
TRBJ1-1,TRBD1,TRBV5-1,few,CASSPATGGAYTEAFF,TGCGCCAGCAGCCCCGCGACAGGGGGCGCGTACACTGAAGCTTTCTTT
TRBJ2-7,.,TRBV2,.,CASSAMTATYEQYF,TGTGCCAGCAGTGCGATGACAGCTACCTACGAGCAGTACTTC
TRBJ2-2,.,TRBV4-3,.,CASSQEFPRGNTGELFF,TGCGCCAGCAGCCAAGAGTTCCCCAGGGGTAACACCGGGGAGCTGTTTTTT
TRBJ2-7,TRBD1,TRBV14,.,CASSRRWDSYEQYF,TGTGCCAGCAGCCGCCGGTGGGACAGCTACGAGCAGTACTTC
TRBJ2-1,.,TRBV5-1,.,CASSSGPGGDEQFF,TGCGCCAGCAGCTCGGGTCCCGGAGGCGATGAGCAGTTCTTC
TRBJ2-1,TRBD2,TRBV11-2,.,CASRYSSGGDYNEQFF,TGTGCCAGCAGATATTCAAGCGGGGGAGACTACAATGAGCAGTTCTTC
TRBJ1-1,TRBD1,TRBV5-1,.,CASRSGTGGAGTEAFF,TGCGCCAGCAGATCCGGGACAGGGGGCGCAGGCACTGAAGCTTTCTTT
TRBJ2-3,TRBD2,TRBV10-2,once,CASSVSQPGLGPRTQYF,TGCGCCAGCAGTGTCTCACAGCCGGGACTAGGACCAAGAACGCAGTATTTT
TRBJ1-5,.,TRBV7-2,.,CASSPSNQPQHF,TGTGCCAGCAGCCCTTCTAATCAGCCCCAGCATTTT
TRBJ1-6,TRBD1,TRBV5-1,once,CASSEGASSYNSPLHF,TGCGCCAGCTCGGAGGGGGCGAGCTCCTATAATTCACCCCTCCACTTT
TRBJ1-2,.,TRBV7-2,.,CASSLGRGPFYGYTF,TGTGCCAGCAGCTTAGGAAGGGGCCCCTTCTATGGCTACACCTTC
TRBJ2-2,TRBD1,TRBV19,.,CASTVVQGAGELFF,TGTGCCAGTACAGTAGTACAGGGGGCCGGGGAGCTGTTTTTT
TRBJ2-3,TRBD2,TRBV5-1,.,CASSEGLAGASTDTQYF,TGCGCCAGCAGCGAGGGACTAGCGGGGGCCAGCACAGATACGCAGTATTTT
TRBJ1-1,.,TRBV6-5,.,CASSYSGADTEAFF,TGTGCCAGCAGTTACTCAGGGGCGGACACTGAAGCTTTCTTT
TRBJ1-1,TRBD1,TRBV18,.,CASSPWATGGGSNTEAFF,TGTGCCAGCTCTCCCTGGGCCACAGGGGGGGGGTCTAACACTGAAGCTTTCTTT
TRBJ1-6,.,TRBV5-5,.,CASSLDGGYSPLHF,TGTGCCAGCAGCTTGGATGGCGGGTATTCACCCCTCCACTTT
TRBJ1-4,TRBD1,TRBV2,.,CASRGQGIATNEKLFF,TGTGCCAGCAGGGGACAGGGGATCGCAACTAATGAAAAACTGTTTTTT
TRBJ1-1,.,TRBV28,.,CASVRGGNTEAFF,TGTGCCAGTGTCCGGGGGGGGAACACTGAAGCTTTCTTT
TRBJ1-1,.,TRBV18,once,CASSPTGTYTEAFF,TGTGCCAGCTCACCAACAGGTACTTACACTGAAGCTTTCTTT
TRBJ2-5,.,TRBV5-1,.,CASSFSGQQETQYF,TGCGCCAGCAGCTTCTCCGGACAGCAAGAGACCCAGTACTTC
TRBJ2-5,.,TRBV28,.,CASRDLQETQYF,TGTGCCAGTAGGGACTTACAAGAGACCCAGTACTTC
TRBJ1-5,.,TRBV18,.,CASSDSGNQPQHF,TGTGCCAGCTCAGACAGCGGCAATCAGCCCCAGCATTTT
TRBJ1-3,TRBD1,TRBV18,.,CASSRTGGLNTIYF,TGTGCCAGCTCACGGACAGGCGGTTTGAACACCATATATTTT
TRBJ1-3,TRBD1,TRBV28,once,CASSPQGATGNTIYF,TGTGCCAGCAGTCCCCAGGGGGCCACTGGAAACACCATATATTTT
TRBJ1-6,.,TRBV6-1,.,CASSENAHSTYNSPLHF,TGTGCCAGCAGTGAAAACGCACATAGCACCTATAATTCACCCCTCCACTTT
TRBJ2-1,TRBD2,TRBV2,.,CASSPRTSGGEQFF,TGTGCCAGCAGCCCTCGGACTAGCGGGGGTGAGCAGTTCTTC
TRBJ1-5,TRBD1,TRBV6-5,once,CASSQRGPDQPQHF,TGTGCCAGCAGTCAAAGGGGGCCCGATCAGCCCCAGCATTTT
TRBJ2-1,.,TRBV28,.,CASSPQLARHEQFF,TGTGCCAGCAGTCCCCAGTTAGCGCGCCATGAGCAGTTCTTC
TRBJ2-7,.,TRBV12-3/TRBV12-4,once,CASSTSRVEEQYF,TGTGCCAGCAGTACAAGCAGGGTGGAGGAGCAGTACTTC
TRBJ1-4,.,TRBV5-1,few,CASRPGTSNEKLFF,TGCGCCAGCAGACCCGGGACAAGTAATGAAAAACTGTTTTTT
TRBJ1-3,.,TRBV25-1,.,CASSESGESGNTIYF,TGTGCCAGCAGTGAATCCGGGGAATCTGGAAACACCATATATTTT
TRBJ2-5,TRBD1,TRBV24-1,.,CATSDRQGLMETQYF,TGTGCCACCAGTGATAGACAGGGGTTGATGGAGACCCAGTACTTC
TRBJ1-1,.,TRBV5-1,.,CASNPHEGKNTEAFF,TGCGCCAGCAACCCCCACGAGGGTAAGAACACTGAAGCTTTCTTT
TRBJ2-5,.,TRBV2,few,CASNRAQETQYF,TGTGCCAGCAACAGGGCCCAAGAGACCCAGTACTTC